A selection of T cell receptor beta chains follows, all from one sample in a study of read filtering for tumor transcriptome and immune sequencing. TCRdb reprocessed the reads with MiXCR, giving one entry per CDR3 protein. Here the sample spans about 130,000 distinct CDR3 sequences, approximately 13% being singletons. Sample: a population of CD138-negative cells sorted from bone marrow. The origin of the receptors is a donor over 35 with multiple myeloma. Both conserved end residues are part of each CDR3. The D gene is left open where the match is weak. Clone size is stated in some rows and not others, as once, few, many or a class when expanded.

D gene: .
J gene: TRBJ2-5
V gene: TRBV29-1
clone size: many
CDR3 protein: CSVLLPSGGETQYF
CDR3 DNA: TGCAGCGTCCTGCTCCCCTCCGGAGGGGAGACCCAGTACTTC

D gene: .
J gene: TRBJ1-1
V gene: TRBV20-1
clone size: many
CDR3 protein: CSASGQIKNTEAFF
CDR3 DNA: TGCAGTGCTAGCGGCCAAATTAAGAACACTGAAGCTTTCTTT

D gene: TRBD2
J gene: TRBJ2-1
V gene: TRBV7-3
clone size: many
CDR3 protein: CASSLIAGNEQFF
CDR3 DNA: TGTGCCAGCAGCTTAATAGCGGGCAATGAGCAGTTCTTC

D gene: .
J gene: TRBJ1-1
V gene: TRBV5-1
clone size: many
CDR3 protein: CASSWTDMNTEAFF
CDR3 DNA: TGCGCCAGCAGCTGGACAGATATGAACACTGAAGCTTTCTTT

D gene: TRBD2
J gene: TRBJ2-1
V gene: TRBV7-2
clone size: many
CDR3 protein: CASASGNHNEQFF
CDR3 DNA: TGTGCCAGCGCTAGCGGGAACCACAATGAGCAGTTCTTC

D gene: .
J gene: TRBJ2-3
V gene: TRBV11-2
clone size: many
CDR3 protein: CASSLTTLGSTDTQYF
CDR3 DNA: TGTGCCAGCAGCCTGACAACTCTGGGCTCGACAGATACGCAGTATTTT

D gene: .
J gene: TRBJ2-1
V gene: TRBV20-1
clone size: many
CDR3 protein: CSAIPSNEQFF
CDR3 DNA: TGCAGTGCTATCCCTTCAAATGAGCAGTTCTTC

D gene: .
J gene: TRBJ1-1
V gene: TRBV9
clone size: many
CDR3 protein: CASSAGRGSTEAFF
CDR3 DNA: TGTGCCAGCAGCGCAGGGCGGGGTTCCACTGAAGCTTTCTTT

D gene: .
J gene: TRBJ2-5
V gene: TRBV11-1
clone size: many
CDR3 protein: CASSTRAGETQYF
CDR3 DNA: TGTGCCAGCAGCACCCGGGCAGGAGAGACCCAGTACTTC

D gene: TRBD1
J gene: TRBJ2-2
V gene: TRBV5-1
clone size: .
CDR3 protein: CASSFAGQGITGELFF
CDR3 DNA: TGCGCCAGCAGCTTTGCAGGACAGGGGATCACCGGGGAGCTGTTTTTT

D gene: .
J gene: TRBJ1-2
V gene: TRBV6-5
clone size: many
CDR3 protein: CASSYAIKGVYGYTF
CDR3 DNA: TGTGCCAGCAGTTACGCGATAAAGGGGGTCTATGGCTACACCTTC

D gene: .
J gene: TRBJ2-2
V gene: TRBV5-1
clone size: many
CDR3 protein: CASSQETASNTGELFF
CDR3 DNA: TGCGCCAGCAGCCAAGAGACAGCCTCGAACACCGGGGAGCTGTTTTTT

D gene: .
J gene: TRBJ2-3
V gene: TRBV12-3/TRBV12-4
clone size: few
CDR3 protein: CASRLTGDADTQYF
CDR3 DNA: TGTGCCAGCAGACTAACCGGGGATGCAGATACGCAGTATTTT